Sequencing of this TCR beta chain was carried out in a study of human T cells and chemical hapten exposure. General study findings and limits: TCRs above 1 in 1000 frequency did not change with DPC sensitization.

About this clonotype itself: What it recognizes is unknown.

V dropped 1 base and J dropped 7 bases, with 7 bases sitting between them. From germline, CDR1 is SEHNR and CDR2 FQNEAQ (reference sequence). This CDR3 comprises 12 residues. Time point reported: pre-sensitization, week 0. Treatment noted: therapeutic diphenylcyclopropenone sensitization with weekly scalp DPC. The donor pool consisted of alopecia patients aged 18 to 70 years, considered suitable for DPC. Original handling: Around 97,000 TCRs per sample was the median, with a range of about 20,000 to 700,000. TCRdb re-called the RACE reads with MiXCR, one entry per CDR3 protein. TCRdb's processing, not the authors' own work, is the source of the V and J calls. Of 65,000 to 70,000 distinct CDR3 sequences in the sample, 9.5% to 13% were seen once.

The chain employs TRBV7-9 and TRBJ1-1; D remains ambiguous. This sample comprised whole blood, obtained in connection with sensitization to the hapten diphenylcyclopropenone (DPC). The clonotype originates from a woman in her forties or fifties with alopecia areata. Some clones in this sample may be carry-over from other donors' samples. For the CDR3, the DNA is TGTGCCAGCAGCTTAGAGGGAATTGAAGCTTTCTTT. Translated, it gives CASSLEGIEAFF.